This entry describes one T cell receptor (beta chain). Authors' analysis steps: From reference gene primer amplification, estimates of nucleated cell counts were derived. Clones were read by immunoSEQ multiplex PCR, and TCRdb kept only the in-frame ones, dropping some. That table supplies the V and J calls and clone size; D and trimming were determined from the DNA. Of 250,000 or so clones listed, more than 80% are singletons. Patients in Seattle were enrolled during active infection, then followed longitudinally. V trimming: 2 bases; J trimming: 4 bases; junction bases outside the gene matches: 5. The CDR3 covers 16 residues. Germline CDR1 and CDR2: MNHEY and SVGAGI. This entry comes from a study of blood T cell repertoires in COVID-19. About the research overall: Samples of COVID-19 (acute and convalescent) were obtained from the United States, Italy and Spain.

The clonotype was recovered from a man aged 30-40 years with COVID-19, enrolled during active disease. The chain recombines TRBV6-5 with TRBJ1-2; TRBD1 agrees at 12 bases. Sequenced input: peripheral blood. This CDR3 is CASSYVGTGGAYGYTF. As DNA, the CDR3 is TGTGCCAGCAGTTACGTGGGGACAGGGGGCGCCTATGGCTACACCTTC.